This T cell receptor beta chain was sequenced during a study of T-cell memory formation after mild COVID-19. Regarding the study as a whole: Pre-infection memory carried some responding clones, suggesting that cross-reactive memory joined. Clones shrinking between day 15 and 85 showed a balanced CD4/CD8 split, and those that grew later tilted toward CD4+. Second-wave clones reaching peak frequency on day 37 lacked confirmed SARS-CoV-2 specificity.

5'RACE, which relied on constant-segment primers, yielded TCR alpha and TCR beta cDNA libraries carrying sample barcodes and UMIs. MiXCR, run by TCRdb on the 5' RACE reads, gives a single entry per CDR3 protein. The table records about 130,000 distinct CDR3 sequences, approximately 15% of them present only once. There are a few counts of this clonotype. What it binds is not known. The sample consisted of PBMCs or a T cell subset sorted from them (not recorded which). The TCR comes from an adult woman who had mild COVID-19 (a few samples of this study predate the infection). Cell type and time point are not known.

CDR3 sequence: CAIDDTLSYNSPLHF. CDR3 nucleotide sequence: TGTGCCATCGATGACACCCTCTCCTATAATTCACCCCTCCACTTT. The chain recombines TRBV12-3 or TRBV12-4 with TRBJ1-6; no reliable D call. The CDR3 extends over 15 amino acids. V was clipped by 10 bases and J by 0 bases, with 13 bases between them.